This T cell receptor beta chain was obtained from a study of identical twins. The study's findings and limits: Twins' surplus sharing was weaker for beta out-of-frame sequences.

CDR1 is SGHAT, CDR2 FQNNGV, per germline. Trimming pared 0 bases from V and 4 bases from J, leaving 6 bases between. The CDR3 sequence is 13 residues long. This clonotype has at least ten counts. Its antigen remains unknown. TCRdb used MiXCR to reprocess the 5' RACE reads, holding one entry per CDR3 protein. The sample shows about 520,000 distinct CDR3 sequences, roughly a fifth of them seen only once. These data were also reused for a study on T cells expressing NK-cell markers. That source reports: Seropositivity for HCMV was found in seven of the eight sequenced donors, with one seronegative. The authors restricted sorting to alpha-beta TCR T cells with an anti-gamma-delta TCR antibody in several experiments.

The origin of this receptor is a young woman in good health. Sequencing used CD4+ T cells sorted from blood. The rearrangement links TRBV11-2 to TRBJ1-2; D is uncertain. In DNA form, the CDR3 reads TGTGCCAGCAGCTTAGATGTGGTCTATGGCTACACCTTC. As protein: CASSLDVVYGYTF.